These 17 T cell receptor beta chains share one sample of origin, sequenced in a study of T cell responses to AZD1222 COVID-19 vaccine (dated by TCRdb to the early 2020s). In the paper's terms, the time point label means: about 28 days (+/-7) after the second vaccine dose. Libraries were constructed by the immunoSEQ multiplex PCR assay. In its TCRdb copy, this immuneACCESS table keeps in-frame sequences only and misses some clones. Where compared with another copy, unresolved V genes explain less than half of these, and the others have no known cause. The sample table shows some 81,000 clones, and approximately 85% are seen once. The leading ten clones occupy around 3.6% of the sample. The source was peripheral blood, collected 28 days after the second AZD1222 dose. The receptor source for this set is an adult who received the AZD1222 COVID-19 vaccine.

V usage is TRBV13 and J usage is TRBJ2-1; TRBD2 aligns across 9 bases. CDR1 and CDR2 from the germline V gene are PRHDT and FYEKMQ (reference sequence). The trim removed 1 base at V and 1 base at J, leaving 11 bases unmatched. The CDR3 spans 19 residues. CDR3 bases: TGTGCCAGCAGCTTAGTGGCGGGGGGGCTCGGTTGGTCCTACAATGAGCAGTTCTTC. Its translation: CASSLVAGGLGWSYNEQFF.

V and J are TRBV2 and TRBJ2-7; 9 bases match TRBD1. The CDR3 is 15 amino acids. Germline trimming cut 6 bases from V and 1 base from J; bases unmatched to any gene: 7. Germline CDR1 and CDR2: SNHLY and FYNNEI. The CDR3 is CASRDTGTGSYEQYF. As DNA, the CDR3 is TGTGCCAGCAGAGATACCGGGACAGGGTCCTACGAGCAGTACTTC.

The V gene is TRBV6-2 or TRBV6-3, the J gene TRBJ1-2; D is unresolved. Germline V CDR1 and CDR2: MNHEY, SVGEGT. The CDR3 is 15 amino acids. V lost 0 bases and J 6 bases, leaving 14 bases between the germline ends. The CDR3 loop is CASSYSVRQVDGYTF. The CDR3 DNA reads TGTGCCAGCAGTTACTCAGTTCGTCAGGTCGATGGCTACACCTTC.

CDR3 nucleotide sequence: TGTGCCAGTAGTCCCCAGGCCAGCACAGATACGCAGTATTTT. Translating gives CASSPQASTDTQYF. The V and J genes are TRBV19 and TRBJ2-3; D is uncertain. From germline, CDR1 is LNHDA and CDR2 SQIVND (reference sequence). The V end was cut by 5 bases, the J end by 0 bases, with 9 bases between. The CDR3 has 14 residues.

The CDR3 nucleotides are TGTGCCAGCAGCCCACTCGGGGGAGGGGGCACAGATACGCAGTATTTT. Its protein product is CASSPLGGGGTDTQYF. The chain is built from TRBV7-3 and TRBJ2-3; TRBD2 aligns across 7 bases. The CDR3 extends over 16 amino acids. The V gene end was trimmed by 5 bases and the J gene end by 1 base; junction bases not matched to a gene: 9. CDR1 is SGHTA, CDR2 FQGTGA, per germline.

The V gene is TRBV19, the J gene TRBJ1-4, with 7 bases aligning to TRBD1. The CDR3 has 14 amino acids. Germline V lookup: CDR1 LNHDA, CDR2 SQIVND (reference sequence). V lost 5 bases to trimming and J lost 5 bases; unmatched junction nucleotides: 5. In DNA, the CDR3 is TGTGCCAGTAGTTACAGGGGTCGGAATGAAAAACTGTTTTTT. It is translated as CASSYRGRNEKLFF.

The chain is built from TRBV25-1 and TRBJ1-1; D is unresolved. With 1 base removed from V and 7 bases from J, the gap between germline ends came to 16 bases. This CDR3 region has 15 residues. CDR1 and CDR2 (germline): MGHDK, SYGVNS. The CDR3 region is CASSESGGESNEAFF. In DNA form, the CDR3 reads TGTGCCAGCAGTGAATCCGGTGGGGAGTCCAATGAAGCTTTCTTT.

The V gene is TRBV30, the J gene TRBJ1-2, with a tentative D call TRBD1 (5 bases). The CDR3 sequence is 14 residues long. Trimming removed 0 bases from V and 10 bases from J, with 18 bases in between. Germline assignment: CDR1 GTSNPN and CDR2 SVGIG (reference sequence). The CDR3, as DNA: TGTGCCTGGAGTGTACATCCCAGGGAGAGGCCCTACACCTTC. It yields the protein CAWSVHPRERPYTF.

The rearrangement joins TRBV3-1 (or the pseudogene TRBV3-2) to TRBJ1-1, with D perhaps TRBD1 (5 bases). Trimming removed 4 bases at V and 0 bases at J, with 9 bases between. Per the germline V gene, CDR1 is LGHDT and CDR2 is YNNKEL (reference sequence). The CDR3 is made up of 14 amino acids. The CDR3 coding sequence is TGTGCCAGCAGCCCACAGGCTTTGAACACTGAAGCTTTCTTT. Translating gives CASSPQALNTEAFF.

V usage is TRBV6-5 and J usage is TRBJ2-3, with a tentative D call TRBD1 (5 bases). Germline values: CDR1 MNHEY, CDR2 SVGAGI. This CDR3 spans 15 amino acids. Trimming left V 2 bases short and J 0 bases short, with 9 bases between. The CDR3 DNA is TGTGCCAGCAGTTACGGCGACAGAAGCACAGATACGCAGTATTTT. Amino acid sequence: CASSYGDRSTDTQYF.

The CDR3 sequence: CASSSGYSNTEAFF. The CDR3 DNA reads as TGTGCCAGCAGTTCTGGGTACAGCAACACTGAAGCTTTCTTT. This chain uses TRBV27 with TRBJ1-1; D is unresolved. From germline, CDR1 is MNHEY and CDR2 SMNVEV (reference sequence). The CDR3 is 14 amino acids. The germline V and J ends were trimmed by 4 bases and 2 bases, with 11 bases remaining between them.

This clone was seen a handful of times. The sample holds other DNA sequences that translate to the same CDR3. The rearrangement joins TRBV5-1 to TRBJ2-1; TRBD2 matches 13 bases. V shed 0 bases and J 5 bases; nucleotides not matched to a gene: 2. The CDR3 has 16 amino acids. CDR1 is SGHRS and CDR2 is YFSETQ in the germline V gene. CDR3 amino acids: CASSLGLAGGHNEQFF. Written as DNA, the CDR3 is TGCGCCAGCAGCTTGGGACTAGCGGGGGGACACAATGAGCAGTTCTTC.

The chain employs TRBV12-1 and TRBJ2-5; the D call in the table, TRBD2, was not verified against the DNA. TRBV12-1 is recorded as a pseudogene. This CDR3 has 15 amino acids. In DNA, the CDR3 is TGTGCCAGCAGGCCTAGATTTTCAGTCAGAGAGACCCAGTACTTC. This codes for CASRPRFSVRETQYF.

The CDR3 DNA reads TGCGCCAGCAGCCAAATGCCGGGGACACCGAACACCGGGGAGCTGTTTTTT. It specifies CASSQMPGTPNTGELFF. J is TRBJ2-2 and V is TRBV4-1; D possibly corresponds to TRBD1 (6 bases). The V gene's germline CDR1 is MGHRA and CDR2 YSYEKL. Trimming removed 2 bases from V and 0 bases from J, with 13 bases in between. The CDR3 is made up of 17 amino acids.

The V call is TRBV19, the J call TRBJ2-7; 7 nucleotides line up with TRBD1. In germline, CDR1 is LNHDA, CDR2 SQIVND (reference sequence). With V trimmed by 5 bases and J by 6 bases, 7 bases remained unmatched. The CDR3 spans 13 residues. CDR3 DNA: TGTGCCAGTAGTCGAGACAGGGTCAGCGAGCAGTACTTC. Its protein product is CASSRDRVSEQYF.

V and J are TRBV7-2 and TRBJ2-5; possibly TRBD2 for D (5 bases). CDR3 length equals 16 residues. CDR1 SGHTA and CDR2 FQGNSA come from the germline V gene. Deletions cut 0 bases from V and 4 bases from J, with 15 bases between. The CDR3 nucleotides read TGTGCCAGCAGCTTAGCGCGGGCCGGGGTTAGAGAGACCCAGTACTTC. This translates into CASSLARAGVRETQYF. Looking up the rest from reference TRBV7-2 and TRBJ2-5 gives the full variable domain: GAGVSQSPSNKVTEKGKDVELRCDPISGHTALYWYRQSLGQGLEFLIYFQGNSAPDKSGLPSDRFSAERTGGSVSTLTIQRTQQEDSAVYLCASSLARAGVRETQYFGPGTRLLVL.

In this sample, this clone turned up a few times. This chain uses TRBV6-5 with TRBJ1-3; D is unresolved. CDR1 and CDR2 from the germline V gene are MNHEY and SVGAGI. Trimming pared 0 bases from V and 0 bases from J, leaving 9 bases between. The CDR3 has 16 amino acids. For the CDR3, the DNA is TGTGCCAGCAGTTACTCGAGCGCACGCTCTGGAAACACCATATATTTT. Protein: CASSYSSARSGNTIYF.